The present T cell receptor beta chain was sequenced within a study of PD-L1 blockade in urothelial cancer. The wider study: Males with bladder-origin urothelial cancer made up about 90% of the roughly 30 patients. Before enrollment, 0 to 3 chemotherapy regimens had been given to patients. Typically, measured as a median, blood samples had over 120,000 T cells.

The V end lost 8 bases, the J end lost 2 bases, and 13 bases lay between the germline ends. The CDR3 spans 13 residues. Germline CDR1 reads ENHRY; CDR2 reads SYGVKD. In this sample, this clone turned up a few times. The data were produced by immunoSEQ multiplex PCR, yet TCRdb's version contains in-frame clones alone and is incomplete. In the table there are roughly 63,000 clones, approximately 80% of which are singletons. Sample time point: pretreatment peripheral blood. J is TRBJ2-7 and V is TRBV10-3, with a tentative D call TRBD2 (5 bases). The receptor's source is a man between 65 and 80 years old with urothelial cancer. Sequences were derived from PBMCs, sampled around atezolizumab (anti-PD-L1) treatment. The CDR3 protein is CAIGLLETYEQYF. CDR3 DNA: TGTGCCATCGGACTCTTGGAGACCTACGAGCAGTACTTC.